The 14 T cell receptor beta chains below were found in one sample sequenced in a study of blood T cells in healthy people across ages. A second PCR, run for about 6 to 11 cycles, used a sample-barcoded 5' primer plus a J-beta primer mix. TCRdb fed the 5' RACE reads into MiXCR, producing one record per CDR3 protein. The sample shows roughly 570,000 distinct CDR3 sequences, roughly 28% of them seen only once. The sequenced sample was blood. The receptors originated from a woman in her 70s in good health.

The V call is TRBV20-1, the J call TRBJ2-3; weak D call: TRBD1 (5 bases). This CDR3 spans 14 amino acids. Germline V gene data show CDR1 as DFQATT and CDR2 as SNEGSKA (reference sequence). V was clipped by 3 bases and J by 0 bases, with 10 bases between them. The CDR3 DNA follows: TGCAGTGCTAGGCTGACAGTAAGCACAGATACGCAGTATTTT. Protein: CSARLTVSTDTQYF.

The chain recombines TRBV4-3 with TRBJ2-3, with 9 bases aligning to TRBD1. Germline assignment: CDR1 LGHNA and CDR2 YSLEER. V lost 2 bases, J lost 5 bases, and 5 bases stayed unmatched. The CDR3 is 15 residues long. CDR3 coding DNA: TGCGCCAGCAGCCAAACAGGGGGCCCGGGAGATACGCAGTATTTT. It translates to CASSQTGGPGDTQYF.

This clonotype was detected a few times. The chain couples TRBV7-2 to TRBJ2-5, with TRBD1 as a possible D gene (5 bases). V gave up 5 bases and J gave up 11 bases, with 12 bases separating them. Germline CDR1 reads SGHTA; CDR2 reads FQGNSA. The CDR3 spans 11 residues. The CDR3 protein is CASSTQVVQYF. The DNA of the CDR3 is TGTGCCAGCAGCACACAGGTTGTGCAGTACTTC.

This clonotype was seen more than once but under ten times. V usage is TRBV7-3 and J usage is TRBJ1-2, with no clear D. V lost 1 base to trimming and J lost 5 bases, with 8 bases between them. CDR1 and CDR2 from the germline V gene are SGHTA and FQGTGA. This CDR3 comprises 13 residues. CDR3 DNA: TGTGCCAGCAGCTTAATTAGTGGGTATGGCTACACCTTC. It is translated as CASSLISGYGYTF. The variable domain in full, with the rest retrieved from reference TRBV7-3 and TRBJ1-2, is GAGVSQTPSNKVTEKGKYVELRCDPISGHTALYWYRQSLGQGPEFLIYFQGTGAADDSGLPNDRFFAVRPEGSVSTLKIQRTERGDSAVYLCASSLISGYGYTFGSGTRLTVV.

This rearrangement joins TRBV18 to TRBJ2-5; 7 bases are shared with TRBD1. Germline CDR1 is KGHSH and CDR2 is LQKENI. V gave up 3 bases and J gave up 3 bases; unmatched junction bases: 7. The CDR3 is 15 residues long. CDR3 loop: CASSPDRLLKETQYF. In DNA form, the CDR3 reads TGTGCCAGCTCACCGGACAGGCTTTTAAAAGAGACCCAGTACTTC.

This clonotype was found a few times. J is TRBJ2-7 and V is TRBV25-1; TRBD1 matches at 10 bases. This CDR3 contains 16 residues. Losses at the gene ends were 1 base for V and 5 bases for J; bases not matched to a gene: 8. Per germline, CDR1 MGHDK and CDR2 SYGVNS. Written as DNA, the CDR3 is TGTGCCAGCAGTGAATCTCCGGGACAGGGGACAAACGAGCAGTACTTC. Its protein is CASSESPGQGTNEQYF.

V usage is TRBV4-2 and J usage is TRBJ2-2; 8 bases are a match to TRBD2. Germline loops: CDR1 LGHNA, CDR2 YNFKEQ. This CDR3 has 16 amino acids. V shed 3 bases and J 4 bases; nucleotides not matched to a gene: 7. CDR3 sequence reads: CASSQDGTRGTGELFF. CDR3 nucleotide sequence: TGTGCCAGCAGCCAGGATGGGACTAGGGGCACCGGGGAGCTGTTTTTT.

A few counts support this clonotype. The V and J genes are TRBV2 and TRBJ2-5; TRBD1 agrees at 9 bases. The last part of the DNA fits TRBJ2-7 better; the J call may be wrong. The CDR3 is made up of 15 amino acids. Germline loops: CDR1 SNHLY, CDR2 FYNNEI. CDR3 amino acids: CASSRPGQGYDEQYF. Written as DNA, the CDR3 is TGTGCCAGCAGCCGTCCCGGACAGGGGTACGACGAGCAGTACTTC.

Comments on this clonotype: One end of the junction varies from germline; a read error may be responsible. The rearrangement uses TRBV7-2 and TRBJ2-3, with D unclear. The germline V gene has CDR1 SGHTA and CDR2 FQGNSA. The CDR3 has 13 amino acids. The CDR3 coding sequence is TGTGTCAGCAGCTTAGGGAACGCAGATACGCAGTATTTT. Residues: CVSSLGNADTQYF.

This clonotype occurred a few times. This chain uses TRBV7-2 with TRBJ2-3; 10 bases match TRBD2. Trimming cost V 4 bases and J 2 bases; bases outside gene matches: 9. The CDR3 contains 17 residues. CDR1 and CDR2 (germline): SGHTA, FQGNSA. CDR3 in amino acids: CASSSGSLAGPTDTQYF. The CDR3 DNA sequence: TGTGCCAGCAGCTCGGGGTCACTAGCGGGGCCCACAGATACGCAGTATTTT.

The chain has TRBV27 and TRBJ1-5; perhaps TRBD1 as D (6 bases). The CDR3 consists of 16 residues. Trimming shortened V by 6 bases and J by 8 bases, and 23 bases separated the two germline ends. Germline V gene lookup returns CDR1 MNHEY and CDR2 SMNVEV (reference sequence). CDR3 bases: TGTGCCAGCAGCTGGAGGGGGGCGGAGGCCCTAGAGCCCCAGCATTTT. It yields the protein CASSWRGAEALEPQHF.

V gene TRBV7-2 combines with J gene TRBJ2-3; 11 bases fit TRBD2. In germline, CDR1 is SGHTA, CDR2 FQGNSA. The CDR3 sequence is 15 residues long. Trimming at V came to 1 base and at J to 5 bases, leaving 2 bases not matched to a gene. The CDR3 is CASSLGLAGQDTQYF. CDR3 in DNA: TGTGCCAGCAGCTTAGGACTAGCGGGGCAAGATACGCAGTATTTT.

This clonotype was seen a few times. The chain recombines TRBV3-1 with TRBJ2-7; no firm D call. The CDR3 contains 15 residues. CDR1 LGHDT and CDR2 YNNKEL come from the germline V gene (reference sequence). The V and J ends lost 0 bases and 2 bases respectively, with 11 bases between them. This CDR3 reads CASSQEESRTYEQYF. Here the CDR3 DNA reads TGTGCCAGCAGCCAAGAAGAGTCTAGAACCTACGAGCAGTACTTC.

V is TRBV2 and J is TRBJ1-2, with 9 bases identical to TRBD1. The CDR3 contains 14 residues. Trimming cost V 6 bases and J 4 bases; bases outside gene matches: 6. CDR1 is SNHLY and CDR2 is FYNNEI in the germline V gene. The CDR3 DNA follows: TGTGCCAGCAGCTCTCTACAGGGGGCCTATGGCTACACCTTC. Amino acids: CASSSLQGAYGYTF.